Given below is one T cell receptor (beta chain) in context. Its antigen is currently not known. Base qualities are not recorded, but no much larger clone differs from it by a single base. Flow cytometry confirmed the purity of CD4+ and CD8+ cells that had been isolated by positive magnetic bead selection on an AutoMACS. A TCR V beta antibody panel was used in flow cytometry to screen first for clonal expansions, which were then characterized by TCRB deep sequencing of sorted CD8+ fractions. Peripheral blood mononuclear cells were obtained using density gradient separation with Ficoll-Paque PLUS. Nucleospin Tissue or Tissue XS kits were used to extract DNA from CD4-enriched, CD8-enriched or PBMC samples, and a Qubit 2.0 fluorometer was used for quantification. This specimen comes from a study of somatic mutations in cytotoxic T cells in rheumatoid arthritis (dated 2017 in TCRdb). A note on the overall study: Before any treatment started and right after they were diagnosed, patients gave peripheral blood samples (under 32 ml EDTA). Patients and controls did not essentially differ in median age, which was nearly identical between the groups. The study asked whether expanded CD8+ T-cell clones in newly diagnosed, untreated rheumatoid arthritis carry somatic mutations, and used TCRB deep sequencing to characterize clonality. Sorted V beta1+ cells also underwent TCRB sequencing, and some V beta antibody-stained T-cell populations were flow-sorted at nearly 100% purity on a FACSAria II or Sony SH800. A total of some 63 rheumatoid arthritis patients and under 25 healthy controls underwent TCRB deep sequencing. Results the study describes overall, beyond this receptor: The antigen targets of the expanded CD8+ clones were unknown, and absence from virus-specific databases did not rule out viral specificity. The finding that TRBV07 was slightly underrepresented in patients was left unadjusted for multiple comparisons. CD8+ clonality increased with age in patients (Spearman r=0.49) but not in healthy controls. In about an eighth of the roughly 60 patients the largest CD8+ clone exceeded 20% of CD8+ cells, and several identical CD8+ TCRB sequences were shared between blood and synovial fluid. CD8+ T-cell clonality did not differ significantly between rheumatoid arthritis patients and age-matched healthy controls.

Sequences SGHVS (CDR1) and FNYEAQ (CDR2) are obtained from the germline V gene. At the junction V is shortened by 2 bases and J by 6 bases, with 9 bases in between. The CDR3 spans 13 residues, from the cysteine through the phenylalanine. The kept DNA is CDR3 alone, 39 bases in frame from the first base. TCRB CDR3 sequencing used the immunoSEQ assay on genomic DNA. The authors' pipeline ran thus. Published virus-specific TCRB sequences were compared with patient CD8+ clones larger than 1%, and only a few matches were found. Nothing other than productive TCRB rearrangements was included in the analyses. Defining a clone by its unique TCRB CDR3 sequence, the study calculated clonality as a productive clonality index derived from Shannon entropy. Repertoire overlap for a pair of samples was computed from each clone's template counts relative to total templates per sample. Flow cytometry-measured V-gene usage correlated with V-gene usage from TCRB sequencing, with a Spearman r of less than 0.65. Sourced from immuneACCESS, this table was stored by TCRdb with only in-frame sequences that have V and J called. A share of the clones is absent; for the studies checked, an unresolved V gene accounts for under half, and the remainder has no known explanation. V, J and clone size are taken as reported in that table, and D and trimming were inferred from the DNA itself. A total of about 20,000 clones appear in this sample, around 85% of them only once. The ten largest make up approximately 6.3% of the sample.

This receptor chain uses TRBV7-6 and TRBJ2-3, with the identity of the D gene unclear. The TCR sequence derives from a woman aged 40 to 50 with rheumatoid arthritis. Sequences were obtained from CD8+ T cells sorted from blood. The sequenced DNA is TGTGCCAGCAGCTTACTCGTCGGGGATACGCAGTATTTT. Its protein is CASSLLVGDTQYF.